The rows below give T cell receptor beta chains drawn from one sample of a study of OX40 agonist ivuxolimab in advanced cancers. Repertoires were generated with immunoSEQ multiplex PCR, while TCRdb's copy carries only in-frame clones and drops some. Of fewer than 25,000 clones in the sample, 73% were seen once. The sequencing here drew on CD4+ or CD8+ T cells sorted from blood, taken in a trial of the OX40 agonist ivuxolimab. These receptors were taken from an adult with an advanced solid tumor such as melanoma, head and neck, liver or kidney cancer. CDR3s include the opening cysteine and the closing phenylalanine or tryptophan. D genes are given only for firm matches. Clone size is not always given. Where it is, it says once, few, many or a class for expanded clones.

-	TRBV9	13	TRBJ2-5	-	CASSVEIKETQYF	TGTGCCAGCAGCGTAGAAATAAAAGAGACCCAGTACTTC
few	TRBV28	14	TRBJ1-1	-	CASSLTQRNTEAFF	TGTGCCAGCAGTTTAACCCAGCGGAACACTGAAGCTTTCTTT
-	TRBV6-5	14	TRBJ2-7	TRBD1	CATRQGRVSGEQYF	TGTGCCACCAGACAGGGTCGGGTCTCTGGGGAGCAGTACTTC
-	TRBV7-3	15	TRBJ2-3	TRBD2	CASSLLAVSTDTQYF	TGTGCCAGCAGCTTACTAGCGGTGAGCACAGATACGCAGTATTTT
-	TRBV9	14	TRBJ2-2	-	CASNLGPNTGELFF	TGTGCCAGCAACCTGGGACCGAACACCGGGGAGCTGTTTTTT
-	TRBV28	14	TRBJ1-5	-	CASSLMVGNQPQHF	TGTGCCAGCAGTTTAATGGTTGGGAATCAGCCCCAGCATTTT
few	TRBV13	13	TRBJ2-2	-	CASTPSDGGELFF	TGTGCCAGCACTCCCTCGGACGGCGGGGAGCTGTTTTTT
-	TRBV6-6	14	TRBJ2-7	-	CASSYGGDVNEQYF	TGTGCCAGCAGTTACGGGGGCGATGTCAACGAGCAGTACTTC
-	TRBV28	16	TRBJ2-7	TRBD1	CASSSRDRAIAYEQYF	TGTGCCAGCAGTTCCCGGGACAGGGCTATAGCCTACGAGCAGTACTTC
-	TRBV5-5	15	TRBJ1-5	-	CASKERGPSNQPQHF	TGTGCCAGCAAAGAGAGGGGACCCAGCAATCAGCCCCAGCATTTT
-	TRBV5-6	13	TRBJ2-1	-	CASSLLAADEQFF	TGTGCCAGCAGCTTGCTGGCGGCGGATGAGCAGTTCTTC
-	TRBV7-2	13	TRBJ2-2	-	CASSLAPYFELFF	TGTGCCAGCAGCTTAGCACCCTATTTCGAGCTGTTTTTT
-	TRBV27	13	TRBJ1-1	-	CASSATVNTEAFF	TGTGCCAGCAGTGCGACGGTGAACACTGAAGCTTTCTTT
-	TRBV6-1	15	TRBJ2-2	-	CASSELLRGPGELFF	TGTGCCAGCAGTGAACTCCTGCGGGGGCCGGGGGAGCTGTTTTTT
-	TRBV11-2	14	TRBJ2-1	TRBD1	CASSLGQGYNEQFF	TGTGCCAGCAGCTTGGGACAGGGCTACAATGAGCAGTTCTTC
-	TRBV16	16	TRBJ1-5	TRBD1	CASSPGGQGANQPQHF	TGTGCCAGCAGCCCGGGAGGACAGGGGGCTAATCAGCCCCAGCATTTT
-	TRBV7-9	16	TRBJ2-7	-	CASSLDPRRGVYEQYF	TGTGCCAGCAGCTTAGATCCCCGCAGGGGGGTGTACGAGCAGTACTTC
-	TRBV5-6	13	TRBJ1-5	-	CASSLGENQPQHF	TGTGCCAGCAGCTTGGGGGAGAATCAGCCCCAGCATTTT
few	TRBV28	15	TRBJ2-5	-	CASSFWTDIQETQYF	TGTGCCAGCAGCTTTTGGACAGATATTCAAGAGACCCAGTACTTC
once	TRBV15	12	TRBJ2-1	-	CATSSGVAPPFF	TGTGCCACCAGCAGCGGGGTTGCCCCACCGTTCTTC
once	TRBV27	15	TRBJ2-7	TRBD1	CASSFTGTAAYEQYF	TGTGCCAGCAGTTTTACCGGGACAGCCGCCTACGAGCAGTACTTC
-	TRBV29-1	13	TRBJ1-1	-	CSVVWPLDTEAFF	TGCAGCGTTGTCTGGCCCTTGGACACTGAAGCTTTCTTT
-	TRBV6-5	16	TRBJ1-1	-	CASSYSRWGLNTEAFF	TGTGCCAGCAGTTACTCACGTTGGGGGTTGAACACTGAAGCTTTCTTT
-	TRBV9	15	TRBJ2-6	-	CASSAGTSGANVLTF	TGTGCCAGCAGCGCCGGGACCTCTGGGGCCAACGTCCTGACTTTC
-	TRBV7-9	12	TRBJ2-1	-	CASSWEIREQFF	TGTGCCAGCAGCTGGGAAATTCGGGAGCAGTTCTTC
-	TRBV5-1	16	TRBJ2-1	-	CASSLEAASSYNEQFF	TGCGCCAGCAGCTTGGAAGCGGCATCTTCCTACAATGAGCAGTTCTTC
-	TRBV11-3	13	TRBJ2-7	-	CASSLEGSYEQYF	TGTGCCAGCAGCTTGGAAGGGTCCTACGAGCAGTACTTC
few	TRBV29-1	15	TRBJ2-2	-	CSVIAASLNTGELFF	TGCAGCGTTATAGCGGCTAGCTTGAACACCGGGGAGCTGTTTTTT
-	TRBV5-4	14	TRBJ1-4	-	CASSLAPLGEKLFF	TGTGCCAGCAGCCTTGCCCCCCTCGGGGAAAAACTGTTTTTT
-	TRBV19	12	TRBJ2-7	-	CASKGYRSEQYF	TGTGCCAGTAAGGGCTATAGGAGCGAGCAGTACTTC